These T cell receptor beta chains were read from a single sample in a study of graft-versus-host responses after intestinal transplantation. TCRdb keeps only in-frame clones here, not all; method: immunoSEQ multiplex PCR. This sample has about 6,400 clones, with approximately 21% found just once. The input for sequencing was alloreactive CD4+ T cells from a mixed lymphocyte reaction culture, taken before transplantation. The receptors derive from a human patient who was an organ donor for intestinal transplantation. Both conserved end residues are part of each CDR3. Each record gives: D gene, V gene, clone size, CDR3 length, J gene, CDR3 protein, CDR3 DNA. A D gene is named only where the DNA matches it firmly. Rows may omit the clone size; those that give it use once, few, many or a size class.

.,TRBV2,.,15,TRBJ2-3,CASSRDTVSTDTQYF,TGTGCCAGCAGTCGGGACACGGTCAGCACAGATACGCAGTATTTT
.,TRBV15,medium-sized,15,TRBJ1-2,CATSREWTPVGGYTF,TGTGCCACCAGCAGAGAGTGGACGCCCGTGGGAGGCTACACCTTC
.,TRBV6-6,medium-sized,15,TRBJ2-2,CASSYSGGHTGELFF,TGTGCCAGCAGTTACTCCGGGGGGCACACCGGGGAGCTGTTTTTT
TRBD1,TRBV7-3,few,17,TRBJ2-5,CASSWGGLPGGEETQYF,TGTGCCAGCAGCTGGGGTGGCCTTCCAGGGGGAGAAGAGACCCAGTACTTC
.,TRBV6-1,few,13,TRBJ1-1,CASRKGGWAEAFF,TGTGCCAGCAGGAAAGGGGGGTGGGCTGAAGCTTTCTTT
.,TRBV19,medium-sized,14,TRBJ1-6,CASSIVAGESPLHF,TGTGCCAGTAGTATAGTGGCAGGGGAGTCACCCCTCCACTTT
TRBD1,TRBV5-1,.,14,TRBJ2-5,CASSFTGGLETQYF,TGCGCCAGCAGCTTCACAGGGGGCCTGGAGACCCAGTACTTC
TRBD2,TRBV7-3,few,15,TRBJ2-3,CASSLGLAGGSPQYF,TGTGCCAGCAGCTTAGGACTAGCGGGGGGGTCCCCGCAGTATTTT
TRBD1,TRBV30,.,15,TRBJ1-2,CAWSVIGQGNYGYTF,TGTGCCTGGAGTGTAATAGGACAGGGCAACTATGGCTACACCTTC
TRBD2,TRBV9,.,17,TRBJ2-3,CASSALAGAPSTDTQYF,TGTGCCAGCAGCGCACTAGCGGGGGCCCCTTCCACAGATACGCAGTATTTT
.,TRBV7-2,.,15,TRBJ1-6,CASSLGVVDNSPLHF,TGTGCCAGCAGCTTAGGCGTAGTTGATAATTCACCCCTCCACTTT
.,TRBV7-2,.,12,TRBJ2-3,CASSFSTDTQYF,TGTGCCAGCAGCTTCAGCACAGATACGCAGTATTTT
TRBD2,TRBV2,large,17,TRBJ2-3,CASKRASGGLSTDTQYF,TGTGCCAGCAAGCGGGCTAGCGGGGGGCTCAGCACAGATACGCAGTATTTT
.,TRBV7-2,.,14,TRBJ2-3,CASSQDSATDTQYF,TGCGCCAGCAGCCAAGATTCAGCCACAGATACGCAGTATTTT
.,TRBV6-5,.,12,TRBJ1-4,CASRDNNEKLFF,TGTGCCAGCAGGGACAATAATGAAAAACTGTTTTTT
TRBD1,TRBV7-7,few,13,TRBJ1-1,CASSLGQGTEAFF,TGTGCTAGCAGCTTAGGACAGGGCACTGAAGCTTTCTTT
.,TRBV5-4,medium-sized,16,TRBJ2-3,CASSFNPGAGTDTQYF,TGTGCCAGCAGTTTTAATCCAGGGGCGGGCACAGATACGCAGTATTTT
TRBD2,TRBV7-2,medium-sized,17,TRBJ2-3,CASSLLSGALKTDTQYF,TGTGCCAGCAGCTTACTAAGCGGGGCCCTTAAAACGGATACGCAGTATTTT
.,TRBV11-1,.,14,TRBJ2-2,CASSWLRDTGELFF,TGTGCCAGCAGCTGGCTTAGGGACACCGGGGAGCTGTTTTTT
TRBD2,TRBV18,medium-sized,14,TRBJ2-7,CASSGLAGASEQYF,TGTGCCAGCTCCGGACTAGCGGGGGCTTCCGAGCAGTACTTC
.,TRBV5-1,.,14,TRBJ1-6,CASSLLRDRSPLHF,TGCGCCAGCAGCTTGTTAAGGGATCGATCACCCCTCCACTTT
.,TRBV5-1,medium-sized,14,TRBJ1-3,CASGEQAPGNTIYF,TGCGCCAGCGGAGAACAGGCCCCTGGAAACACCATATATTTT
.,TRBV6-9,.,14,TRBJ1-6,CATWVWSSDSPLHF,TGTGCCACCTGGGTCTGGAGTTCGGATTCACCCCTCCACTTT
TRBD2,TRBV4-1,.,15,TRBJ2-1,CASSQAGGWNNEQFF,TGTGCCAGCAGCCAAGCGGGGGGCTGGAACAATGAGCAGTTCTTC
TRBD1,TRBV7-8,.,13,TRBJ1-1,CASSVDRATEAFF,TGTGCCAGCAGCGTCGACAGGGCCACTGAAGCTTTCTTT
.,TRBV7-2,medium-sized,14,TRBJ1-2,CASSPRGGFYGYTF,TGTGCCAGCAGCCCTAGAGGTGGGTTTTATGGCTACACCTTC
.,TRBV6-5,large,15,TRBJ2-7,CASSPRRGRQYEQYF,TGTGCCAGCAGTCCCCGACGAGGAAGGCAATACGAGCAGTACTTC
TRBD1,TRBV6-6,few,14,TRBJ1-4,CASNRQGALEKLFF,TGTGCCAGCAATCGACAGGGGGCTTTGGAAAAACTGTTTTTT
TRBD1,TRBV19,.,13,TRBJ2-3,CASRDRGTDTQYF,TGTGCCAGTAGGGACAGGGGCACAGATACGCAGTATTTT
.,TRBV27,.,20,TRBJ2-7,CASSPFVGTGTVWWSYEQYF,TGTGCCAGCAGTCCCTTCGTGGGGACGGGTACTGTCTGGTGGTCCTACGAGCAGTACTTC
.,TRBV10-3,.,14,TRBJ1-1,CAISEAGRSTEAFF,TGTGCCATCAGTGAGGCAGGACGGAGCACTGAAGCTTTCTTT
TRBD2,TRBV5-1,medium-sized,14,TRBJ2-7,CASSYSGGAHEQYF,TGCGCCAGCAGCTATAGCGGGGGGGCCCACGAGCAGTACTTC
.,TRBV7-8,medium-sized,18,TRBJ1-6,CASSLVRVEGGWNSPLHF,TGTGCCAGCAGCTTAGTGCGGGTCGAAGGAGGGTGGAATTCACCCCTCCACTTT
.,TRBV7-9,.,13,TRBJ1-5,CASSGAGNQPQHF,TGTGCCAGCTCCGGGGCAGGCAATCAGCCCCAGCATTTT
.,TRBV6-5,few,15,TRBJ1-4,CASSPPGGRREKLFF,TGTGCCAGCAGTCCCCCGGGCGGGAGGCGAGAAAAACTGTTTTTT
.,TRBV5-6,few,14,TRBJ1-4,CASSFRGVNEKLFF,TGTGCCAGCAGCTTCCGGGGGGTGAATGAAAAACTGTTTTTT
TRBD1,TRBV5-1,.,15,TRBJ1-5,CASSHGQGGHQPQHF,TGTGCCAGCAGCCATGGACAGGGAGGACATCAGCCCCAGCATTTT
TRBD2,TRBV11-1,.,17,TRBJ2-1,CASSLQWTSGVNNEQFF,TGTGCCAGCAGCCTACAATGGACTAGCGGGGTTAACAATGAGCAGTTCTTC
TRBD1,TRBV5-7,few,15,TRBJ2-7,CASSQTGAFYYEQYF,TGTGCCAGCAGCCAGACAGGGGCGTTCTACTACGAGCAGTACTTC
.,TRBV5-1,.,17,TRBJ2-3,CASSWAFTGTSTDTQYF,TGCGCCAGCAGCTGGGCCTTTACAGGGACTAGCACAGATACGCAGTATTTT
TRBD2,TRBV14,medium-sized,14,TRBJ2-7,CAGDTSGGMYEQYF,TGTGCCGGCGATACTAGCGGGGGAATGTACGAGCAGTACTTC
.,TRBV7-2,.,14,TRBJ1-1,CASSPGGTVAEAFF,TGTGCCAGCAGCCCCGGGGGGACGGTCGCTGAAGCTTTCTTT
.,TRBV27,few,15,TRBJ2-7,CASSYRAKRPYEQYF,TGTGCCAGCAGTTACCGGGCCAAAAGACCCTACGAGCAGTACTTC
TRBD2,TRBV9,few,16,TRBJ2-3,CASSVAMTSVTDTQYF,TGTGCCAGCAGCGTAGCTATGACTAGCGTGACAGATACGCAGTATTTT
.,TRBV7-3,.,15,TRBJ1-4,CASSLAARNNEKLFF,TGTGCCAGCAGCTTAGCTGCCAGGAATAATGAAAAACTGTTTTTT
.,TRBV7-3,few,15,TRBJ1-2,CASSPGPEANYGYTF,TGTGCCAGCAGCCCGGGGCCGGAAGCTAACTATGGCTACACCTTC
.,TRBV23-1,medium-sized,14,TRBJ1-5,CASSPRDSNQPQHF,TGCGCCAGCAGTCCCAGGGATAGCAATCAGCCCCAGCATTTT
.,TRBV18,few,13,TRBJ1-2,CASSQQGNYGYTF,TGTGCCAGCTCACAACAGGGTAACTATGGCTACACCTTC
.,TRBV7-4,.,15,TRBJ1-3,CASSPARISGNTIYF,TGTGCCAGCAGCCCTGCCCGGATCTCTGGAAACACCATATATTTT
TRBD1,TRBV7-3,few,16,TRBJ2-7,CASSTGTGKFSYEQYF,TGTGCCAGCAGCACGGGGACAGGAAAATTCTCCTACGAGCAGTACTTC
.,TRBV5-5,few,13,TRBJ2-7,CASSLETPLEQYF,TGTGCCAGCAGCTTGGAGACACCCCTCGAGCAGTACTTC
TRBD2,TRBV18,.,16,TRBJ2-3,CASSPFVSGATDTQYF,TGTGCCAGCTCACCATTCGTTAGCGGGGCCACAGATACGCAGTATTTT
.,TRBV9,.,15,TRBJ2-7,CASSVRTDGFYEQYF,TGTGCCAGCAGCGTTCGGACAGACGGTTTCTACGAGCAGTACTTC
TRBD1,TRBV18,.,15,TRBJ1-2,CASSPPLTGGYGYTF,TGTGCCAGCTCACCACCCTTGACAGGGGGCTATGGCTACACCTTC
.,TRBV4-1,few,14,TRBJ2-7,CASSPGGPDYEQYF,TGTGCCAGCAGCCCCGGGGGGCCAGACTACGAGCAGTACTTC
.,TRBV7-2,.,14,TRBJ2-2,CASSWLRDTGELFF,TGTGCCAGCAGCTGGCTTAGGGACACCGGGGAGCTGTTTTTT
.,TRBV5-1,few,15,TRBJ1-2,CASSLEGSGVDGYTF,TGCGCCAGCAGCTTGGAAGGTTCAGGGGTTGATGGCTACACCTTC
.,TRBV4-1,.,17,TRBJ2-5,CASSQYFGRLSGETQYF,TGCGCCAGCAGCCAATATTTCGGACGACTGAGCGGGGAGACCCAGTACTTC
TRBD2,TRBV7-3,few,14,TRBJ2-5,CASSLGTSGETQYF,TGTGCCAGCAGCTTAGGGACTAGCGGGGAGACCCAGTACTTC